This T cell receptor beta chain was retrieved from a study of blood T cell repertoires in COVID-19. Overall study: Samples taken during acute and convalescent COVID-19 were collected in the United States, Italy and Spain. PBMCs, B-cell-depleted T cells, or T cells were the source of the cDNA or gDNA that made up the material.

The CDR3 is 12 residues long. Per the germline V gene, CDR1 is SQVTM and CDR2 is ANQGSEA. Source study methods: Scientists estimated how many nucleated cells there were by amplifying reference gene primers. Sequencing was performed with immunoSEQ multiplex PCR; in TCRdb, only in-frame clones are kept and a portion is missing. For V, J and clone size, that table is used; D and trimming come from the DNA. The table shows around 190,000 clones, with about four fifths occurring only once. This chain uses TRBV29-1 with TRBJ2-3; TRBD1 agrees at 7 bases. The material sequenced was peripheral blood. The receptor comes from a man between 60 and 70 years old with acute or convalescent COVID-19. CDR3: CSYRGGTDTQYF. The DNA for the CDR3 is TGCAGTTACAGGGGAGGCACAGATACGCAGTATTTT.